The TCR beta chain described here comes from a study of Graves' ophthalmopathy and Graves' hyperthyroidism. V shed 5 bases and J shed 0 bases, with 14 bases lying between them. This CDR3 is built from 15 residues. Germline CDR1 reads SGHVS; CDR2 reads FQNEAQ. Amplification of TCR beta CDR3 regions used RNA transcripts. Second-round multiplex PCR followed a first-round RT-PCR using HTBI primers. Using its own MiXCR run on the multiplex PCR reads, TCRdb lists one record per CDR3 protein. The sample records more than 550,000 distinct CDR3 sequences, 35% to 50% being singletons. This clonotype was detected many times.

V and J are TRBV7-8 and TRBJ2-7; D ambiguous. The material sequenced was peripheral blood. The clonotype was recovered from an adult man with Graves' ophthalmopathy. CDR3 loop: CASSPRNPSSYEQYF. CDR3 DNA sequence: TGTGCCAGCAGCCCGCGTAACCCAAGCTCCTACGAGCAGTACTTC. Complete variable domain (other parts from reference TRBV7-8 and TRBJ2-7): GAGVSQSPRYKVAKRGQDVALRCDPISGHVSLFWYQQALGQGPEFLTYFQNEAQLDKSGLPSDRFFAERPEGSVSTLKIQRTQQEDSAVYLCASSPRNPSSYEQYFGPGTRLTVT.